This T cell receptor (beta chain) is from a study of blood T cell repertoires in COVID-19. Study-level information: The cDNA or gDNA used as material had been derived from T cells, B-cell-depleted T cells, or PBMCs.

This clone was counted a single time. The CDR3 length is 14 residues. Germline V gene lookup returns CDR1 SGHTA and CDR2 FQGNSA. Unmatched junction bases numbered 2, after V lost 2 bases and J lost 5 bases. Under the authors' procedure: Cell counts per sample came from amplifying reference gene primers. Using immunoSEQ multiplex PCR, the repertoire was profiled, and TCRdb retains in-frame clones only, with some absent. V, J and clone size are taken as reported in that table, and D and trimming were inferred from the DNA itself. The table has about 400,000 clones, 80% to 90% seen once. The chain links TRBV7-2 to TRBJ1-2; 10 bases are shared with TRBD1. The clonotype originates from a man in his forties or fifties with acute or convalescent COVID-19. The source material was peripheral blood. The DNA of the CDR3 is TGTGCCAGCAGCTTATGGACAGGGGGTTATGGCTACACCTTC. Its protein is CASSLWTGGYGYTF.